Following are 12 T cell receptor beta chains from one sample sequenced in a study of cytomegalovirus exposure and HLA in healthy donors (dated by TCRdb to the late 2010s). Library creation used the immunoSEQ multiplex PCR assay. A mixture of 60 forward primers for TCR Vbeta segments and 13 reverse primers for TCR Jbeta segments was used in the multiplex PCR. In TCRdb, the immuneACCESS table is reduced to in-frame sequences with V and J assigned. These tables do not hold every clone; where another copy was compared, an unresolved V gene accounts for under half, and the others remain unexplained. In this sample the table shows some 87,000 clones, 65% to 80% of which occur a single time. The ten largest clonotypes hold more than 12% of the sample. Source material: PBMCs. The receptors were gathered from a woman aged 50 to 65 in good health and CMV-seropositive.

This clone was recorded a few times. V and J are TRBV7-3 and TRBJ2-5, with D uncertain. The V gene lost 1 base and the J gene lost 5 bases, with 11 bases spanning the gap. CDR1 is SGHTA, CDR2 FQGTGA, per germline. This CDR3 contains 14 residues. The CDR3: CASSLMGLTETQYF. The DNA for the CDR3 is TGTGCCAGCAGCTTAATGGGCCTCACGGAGACCCAGTACTTC.

This clone was counted a few times. The gene calls are TRBV7-8 and TRBJ2-1; D gene uncertain. The V and J ends lost 2 bases and 4 bases respectively, with 6 bases between them. The germline CDR1 and CDR2 sequences are SGHVS and FQNEAQ. CDR3 length: 13 amino acids. The CDR3 bases are TGTGCCAGCAGCTTAAGCGATTACAATGAGCAGTTCTTC. Its translation: CASSLSDYNEQFF. Full variable domain (outside the CDR3, taken from reference TRBV7-8 and TRBJ2-1): GAGVSQSPRYKVAKRGQDVALRCDPISGHVSLFWYQQALGQGPEFLTYFQNEAQLDKSGLPSDRFFAERPEGSVSTLKIQRTQQEDSAVYLCASSLSDYNEQFFGPGTRLTVL.

The chain couples TRBV6-5 to TRBJ2-1; no clear D. Germline V gives CDR1 MNHEY, CDR2 SVGAGI. The ends were cut back, 0 bases at V and 0 bases at J, with 9 bases in the middle. This CDR3 spans 16 amino acids. The CDR3 nucleotides are TGTGCCAGCAGTTACTCGCAGGCCAGCTCCTACAATGAGCAGTTCTTC. As protein: CASSYSQASSYNEQFF.

This clone occurred a few times. The V call is TRBV7-8, the J call TRBJ2-7; D possibly corresponds to TRBD2 (5 bases). Germline V lookup: CDR1 SGHVS, CDR2 FQNEAQ. The CDR3 is made up of 15 amino acids. The V and J ends lost 5 bases and 0 bases respectively, with 14 bases between them. The CDR3, as DNA: TGTGCCAGCAGCGCACGGGATATTAGCTCCTACGAGCAGTACTTC. Its translation: CASSARDISSYEQYF.

The rearrangement links TRBV2 to TRBJ1-2; TRBD1 matches 8 bases. This CDR3 has 16 amino acids. Germline trimming cut 8 bases from V and 4 bases from J; bases unmatched to any gene: 15. Germline CDR1 and CDR2: SNHLY and FYNNEI. In DNA, the CDR3 is TGTGCCAGCGGGGGCCGCCGACAGGGGCGTAGCTATGGCTACACCTTC. Translating it yields CASGGRRQGRSYGYTF.

The V and J genes are TRBV7-2 and TRBJ1-2; TRBD1 aligns across 9 bases. Trimming took 2 bases from V and 7 from J; bases not matched to a gene: 14. The V gene's germline CDR1 is SGHTA and CDR2 FQGNSA. The CDR3 totals 17 residues. The CDR3 DNA reads TGTGCCAGCAGCTTACCGGGACAGGGAATTATTTCCTTTGGCTACACCTTC. This translates into CASSLPGQGIISFGYTF. Full variable domain (missing parts from reference TRBV7-2 and TRBJ1-2): GAGVSQSPSNKVTEKGKDVELRCDPISGHTALYWYRQSLGQGLEFLIYFQGNSAPDKSGLPSDRFSAERTGGSVSTLTIQRTQQEDSAVYLCASSLPGQGIISFGYTFGSGTRLTVV.

This chain links TRBV4-3 with TRBJ2-1; D uncertain. V dropped 2 bases and J dropped 7 bases, with 3 bases sitting between them. Germline CDR1 LGHNA, CDR2 YSLEER. The CDR3 has 11 amino acids. CDR3 in DNA: TGCGCCAGCAGCCAATATAATGAGCAGTTCTTC. It is translated as CASSQYNEQFF.

Details on this clone: At one boundary the junction diverges from the germline segment, which might be a read error. The CDR3 bases are TGTGCCAGCAGCCAAGATCTCGGGGGGTACACTGAGCAGTTCTTC. This codes for CASSQDLGGYTEQFF. This rearrangement joins TRBV14 to TRBJ2-1, with 7 bases fitting TRBD2. Germline V gives CDR1 SGHDN, CDR2 FVKESK. The CDR3 has 15 amino acids.

This chain connects TRBV29-1 to TRBJ1-1; the match to TRBD1 covers 9 bases. The J segment lost 4 bases and the V segment lost 5 bases, leaving 5 bases of the junction unmatched. This CDR3 has 13 amino acids. The germline gives CDR1 SQVTM, CDR2 ANQGSEA. The CDR3 spells CSVLGQGRTEAFF. The CDR3 coding sequence is TGCAGCGTTCTTGGACAGGGGCGCACTGAAGCTTTCTTT.

The chain joins TRBV5-6 to TRBJ2-5, with D possibly TRBD2 on 6 matching bases. V was shortened by 0 bases and J by 5 bases, with 14 bases between the two germline ends. In germline, CDR1 is SGHDT, CDR2 YYEEEE. The CDR3 extends over 15 amino acids. The CDR3, as DNA: TGTGCCAGCAGCTTGGTGGGCAGGGACTGGGAGACCCAGTACTTC. Translating it yields CASSLVGRDWETQYF.

The chain combines TRBV12-2 with TRBJ2-1; TRBD2, as called in the table, went unchecked against the DNA. TRBV12-2 is labeled a pseudogene. CDR3 size: 16 residues. CDR3 amino acids: CASRCPGLAGDNEQFF. The CDR3 DNA reads TGTGCAAGTCGCTGCCCGGGACTAGCGGGGGACAATGAGCAGTTCTTC.

The chain uses TRBV6-5 and TRBJ2-5, with 7 bases matching TRBD2. V gave up 0 bases and J gave up 5 bases; unmatched junction bases: 9. This CDR3 is 16 amino acids long. The V gene's germline CDR1 is MNHEY and CDR2 SVGAGI. CDR3 nucleotides: TGTGCCAGCAGTTACTCGAGCTCCGCCGGGGGGGAGACCCAGTACTTC. This sequence encodes CASSYSSSAGGETQYF.